The 6 T cell receptor beta chains given below trace back to one sample, sequenced in a study of shared clonotypes between healthy human individuals. Clones were read by immunoSEQ multiplex PCR, and TCRdb kept only the in-frame ones, dropping some. There are 640,000 or so clones in the sample; roughly 78% occur only once, and approximately 1.8% lies in the top ten. Sequenced: memory CD4+ T cells sorted from blood. As to subset: CD45RA-negative fraction. Every receptor here comes from a woman in her twenties or thirties in good health.

Of note for this clone: This same CDR3 is encoded by further DNA sequences in the sample. The chain links TRBV7-9 to TRBJ1-5; no clear D. Germline CDR1 and CDR2: SEHNR and FQNEAQ (reference sequence). This CDR3 has 13 residues. Trimming shortened V by 1 base and J by 7 bases, and 8 bases separated the two germline ends. The CDR3 here is CASSLDLGQPQHF. CDR3 sequence (DNA): TGTGCCAGCAGCTTAGATCTGGGACAGCCCCAGCATTTT.

The gene calls are TRBV27 and TRBJ1-4; 7 positions agree with TRBD1. Germline CDR1 reads MNHEY; CDR2 reads SMNVEV (reference sequence). V lost 6 bases to trimming and J lost 10 bases; unmatched junction nucleotides: 14. CDR3 size: 15 residues. CDR3 protein: CASSDAQGTLGKLFF. As DNA, the CDR3 is TGTGCCAGCAGCGACGCACAGGGGACATTGGGAAAACTGTTTTTT.

The genes are TRBV25-1 and TRBJ1-4; D is ambiguous. Germline V CDR1 and CDR2: MGHDK, SYGVNS. V was cut by 2 bases and J by 8 bases, with 6 bases left in between. The CDR3 runs 12 residues. CDR3 in DNA: TGTGCCAGCAGTGAAATGGAAGAAAAACTGTTTTTT. It yields the protein CASSEMEEKLFF.

V and J are TRBV18 and TRBJ1-5, with TRBD1 matching over 10 bases. Trimming cost V 5 bases and J 2 bases; bases outside gene matches: 6. Germline assignment: CDR1 KGHSH and CDR2 LQKENI. CDR3 size: 16 residues. In nucleotides, the CDR3 is TGTGCCAGCTCAATGGGACAGGGGATTGGCAATCAGCCCCAGCATTTT. Its translation is CASSMGQGIGNQPQHF.

As concerns this clone: Other DNA sequences of this sample code for an identical CDR3. This chain uses TRBV5-1 with TRBJ2-1; no definite D call. CDR1 is SGHRS, CDR2 YFSETQ, per germline. V lost 2 bases, J lost 7 bases, and 4 bases lay in between. The CDR3 runs to 11 residues. For the CDR3, the DNA is TGCGCCAGCAGCTTACATAATGAGCAGTTCTTC. Translation: CASSLHNEQFF.

The gene calls are TRBV6-1 and TRBJ2-2; 7 positions agree with TRBD2. The CDR3 has 14 amino acids. After removal of 2 bases from V and 3 bases from J, the junction contained 0 bases not matched to a gene. Germline V CDR1 and CDR2: MNHNS, SASEGT. Here the CDR3 DNA reads TGTGCCAGCAGTGAACTAGCGGACACCGGGGAGCTGTTTTTT. Translated: CASSELADTGELFF.